The clone carrying this T cell receptor beta chain appeared once. No antigen is known for it. The germline V gene encodes CDR1 MGHRA and CDR2 YSYEKL. There are 15 residues in the CDR3. V lost 4 bases and J lost 5; bases outside the gene matches: 10. This specimen belongs to a study of cytomegalovirus exposure and HLA in healthy donors. Study findings and constraints: In the analysis, some V segments, TRBV6-2 and TRBV6-3 included, were excluded as indistinguishable. In a later analysis, at a false discovery rate of 0.05, approximately 18,000 TCR beta sequences were associated with HLA alleles. For TCR beta chains, V- and J-gene trimming was later linked to a missense DCLRE1C variant.

The PCR employed 60 Vbeta primers together with 13 Jbeta primers. Method: immunoSEQ multiplex PCR; TCRdb's copy keeps in-frame clones and lacks some. The repertoire consists of around 150,000 clones, with approximately 79% occurring once and the leading ten covering around 7%. The genes are TRBV4-1 and TRBJ1-1, with 7 bases matching TRBD1. The clonotype originates from a man between 40 and 49 years old in good health and CMV-seropositive. The sample consisted of PBMCs. The chain's CDR3 is CASSLVQGSGTEAFF. CDR3 coding DNA: TGCGCCAGCAGCCTTGTACAGGGGTCGGGAACTGAAGCTTTCTTT.